A selection of T cell receptor beta chains follows, all from one sample in a study of blood T cell repertoires in COVID-19. Clones were sequenced by immunoSEQ multiplex PCR, and TCRdb holds only the in-frame ones, with some missing. The table records roughly 290,000 clones, roughly 88% of them present only once. The sequenced sample was PBMCs or T cells enriched from blood (not recorded which). Receptors originate from a man aged 30 to 39 who had recovered from COVID-19. Each CDR3 is given with its conserved first and last residue. The order of the fields is J gene, D gene, CDR3 length, V gene, clone size, CDR3 DNA, CDR3 protein. The D gene is left open where the match is weak. Not all rows give a size; the values are once, few, many and, for expanded clones, a class.

j_call: TRBJ1-6
d_call: TRBD1
cdr3_length: 16
v_call: TRBV6-5
clone_size: few
cdr3_nt: TGTGCCAGCAGTTACGAGGCCAGGGGGTTTAATTCACCCCTCCACTTT
cdr3_aa: CASSYEARGFNSPLHF

j_call: TRBJ2-5
d_call: -
cdr3_length: 11
v_call: TRBV30
clone_size: -
cdr3_nt: TGTGCCTGGAGTGCGGGGGAGACCCAGTACTTC
cdr3_aa: CAWSAGETQYF

j_call: TRBJ2-3
d_call: -
cdr3_length: 13
v_call: TRBV7-2
clone_size: once
cdr3_nt: TGTGCCAGCAGCCCTGTAGTGTCAGATACGCAGTATTTT
cdr3_aa: CASSPVVSDTQYF

j_call: TRBJ2-7
d_call: -
cdr3_length: 18
v_call: TRBV7-6
clone_size: -
cdr3_nt: TGTGCCAGCAGCGTAGGGGGGGGCCGGGGTAGTAGTTCCTACGAGCAGTACTTC
cdr3_aa: CASSVGGGRGSSSYEQYF

j_call: TRBJ2-7
d_call: TRBD1
cdr3_length: 16
v_call: TRBV24-1
clone_size: -
cdr3_nt: TGTGCCACCAGTGAATTGGGACAGGGGGCGCGGGATGAGCAGTACTTC
cdr3_aa: CATSELGQGARDEQYF

j_call: TRBJ1-6
d_call: -
cdr3_length: 13
v_call: TRBV4-2
clone_size: few
cdr3_nt: TGTGCCAGCAGCCAAGATTTTATCTCACCCCTCCACTTT
cdr3_aa: CASSQDFISPLHF

j_call: TRBJ2-5
d_call: -
cdr3_length: 15
v_call: TRBV11-2
clone_size: -
cdr3_nt: TGTGCCAGCAGCTTGGAGCCCCCGCCCCAAGAGACCCAGTACTTC
cdr3_aa: CASSLEPPPQETQYF

j_call: TRBJ2-2
d_call: -
cdr3_length: 16
v_call: TRBV7-9
clone_size: once
cdr3_nt: TGTGCCAGCAGCTTACGGGGCGGGGCTAACACCGGGGAGCTGTTTTTT
cdr3_aa: CASSLRGGANTGELFF

j_call: TRBJ1-2
d_call: TRBD1
cdr3_length: 16
v_call: TRBV19
clone_size: -
cdr3_nt: TGTGCCGTTAGAAGACAGGGTGCGATTAAAGGCTATGGCTACACCTTC
cdr3_aa: CAVRRQGAIKGYGYTF

j_call: TRBJ2-2
d_call: TRBD1
cdr3_length: 17
v_call: TRBV6-4
clone_size: -
cdr3_nt: TGTGCCAGCAGTGGGCATGGGACAGGGGAGAACACCGGGGAGCTGTTTTTT
cdr3_aa: CASSGHGTGENTGELFF

j_call: TRBJ2-3
d_call: -
cdr3_length: 15
v_call: TRBV5-1
clone_size: once
cdr3_nt: TGCGCCAGCAGCAACGGAGGTGTTAGCACAGATACGCAGTATTTT
cdr3_aa: CASSNGGVSTDTQYF

j_call: TRBJ1-1
d_call: -
cdr3_length: 16
v_call: TRBV9
clone_size: -
cdr3_nt: TGTGCCAGCAGCGCTAGTGGGACACTGAGGGGGACTGAAGCTTTCTTT
cdr3_aa: CASSASGTLRGTEAFF

j_call: TRBJ2-3
d_call: -
cdr3_length: 19
v_call: TRBV27
clone_size: -
cdr3_nt: TGTGCCAGCAGTTCCCTTTTGAGCGGCTGGTTCTCAATTCGGGATACGCAGTATTTT
cdr3_aa: CASSSLLSGWFSIRDTQYF

j_call: TRBJ2-1
d_call: -
cdr3_length: 15
v_call: TRBV7-8
clone_size: -
cdr3_nt: TGTGCCAGCAGTAGAGGGGGGGGCTCCTACAATGAGCAGTTCTTC
cdr3_aa: CASSRGGGSYNEQFF

j_call: TRBJ1-1
d_call: -
cdr3_length: 13
v_call: TRBV6-5
clone_size: -
cdr3_nt: TGTGCCAGCAGTTACTCGAGGGTAGCTGAAGCTTTCTTT
cdr3_aa: CASSYSRVAEAFF